The entry below describes one T cell receptor (beta chain). This CDR3 is 14 amino acids long. The germline V and J ends were trimmed by 5 bases and 2 bases, with 12 bases remaining between them. Germline V gene data show CDR1 as SGHTA and CDR2 as FQGNSA. How the authors handled the data: Amplification of reference gene primers provided the estimated nucleated cell counts. Measured with immunoSEQ multiplex PCR; TCRdb has only the in-frame clones, and not every one. Clone size and the V and J calls come from that table; the DNA yielded D and trimming. The sample has fewer than 200,000 clones, around 89% seen once. This record comes from a study of blood T cell repertoires in COVID-19. Across the whole study: Acute and convalescent COVID-19 samples came from the United States, Italy and Spain. PBMCs, B-cell-depleted T cells, or T cells were the source of the cDNA or gDNA that made up the material.

The V gene is TRBV7-2, the J gene TRBJ2-5; D is perhaps TRBD2 (6 bases). The TCR comes from a man aged 55 to 70 with acute or convalescent COVID-19. Sequencing input: peripheral blood. In DNA, the CDR3 is TGTGCCAGCAGCCCGGCCGCGGGGCAAGAGACCCAGTACTTC. It yields the protein CASSPAAGQETQYF.